This is a list of T cell receptor beta chains from one sample in a study of shared T cell receptors in the human thymus. Profiling relied on immunoSEQ multiplex PCR, and the TCRdb table lists in-frame clones only, not all of them. The data show under 700,000 clones, with 70% to 80% seen just once and less than 0.015% held by the top ten. The same data also went into a second study, on human thymus T cells.

Sequenced input: thymocytes. The source of these receptors is a boy under two years old with a congenital heart defect. Each CDR3 is given without its conserved first and last residue.

V	J	CDR3
TRBV7-2	TRBJ2-7	ASSLEASGSFVEGYEQY
TRBV30	TRBJ1-1	AWRPFPGGLNTEAF
TRBV7-2	TRBJ1-1	ASSSGWGQNTEAF
TRBV6-5	TRBJ2-7	ASSYGGGQDEGQY
TRBV28	TRBJ1-2	ASSLWIQGAGGYT
TRBV25-1	TRBJ2-5	ASSESPGQGGQKTQY
TRBV5-1	TRBJ2-1	ASSPLTPHYNEQF
TRBV30	TRBJ1-3	AWSEGLLIGNTIY
TRBV5-6	.	ASSSGGWAGAYEQY
TRBV19	TRBJ2-1	ASSIWGGKYNEQF
TRBV6-4	TRBJ1-5	ASRPGVGVKGHQPQH
TRBV5-6	TRBJ2-1	ASSSQGYNEQF
TRBV28	TRBJ1-5	ASSGGAVSNQPQH
TRBV5-4	TRBJ2-2	ASSSSGPGTGELF
TRBV4-2	TRBJ1-3	ASSHPWTGGSRGNTIY
TRBV27	TRBJ2-3	ASSLEGRGPDTQY
TRBV14	TRBJ2-7	ASRTGQGYEQY
TRBV28	TRBJ2-3	ASSFRGTDTQY
TRBV30	TRBJ1-3	AWSAWALITRGNTIY
TRBV7-9	TRBJ2-1	ASSRGDLSGLNLNEQF
TRBV5-1	TRBJ2-3	ASSLSVGGSTDTQY
TRBV28	TRBJ1-2	ASSGGFHRETVVCGYT
TRBV28	TRBJ2-4	ASSWGPRASGNIQY
TRBV5-1	TRBJ1-4	ASSLGGRGSTNEKLF
TRBV19	TRBJ2-1	ASGLKGDNEQF
TRBV7-8	TRBJ1-1	ASTTVGKWEMNTEAF
TRBV2	TRBJ2-1	ASRGAGQGAHEQF
TRBV11-2	TRBJ2-1	ASSLGLADYNEQF
TRBV27	TRBJ2-1	ASGSHPTVRDLYNEQF
TRBV2	TRBJ2-3	ASARLVYRTDTQY
TRBV5-1	TRBJ2-1	ASSLVGRGSPNEQF
TRBV7-2	TRBJ1-5	ASSLGRDQPQH
TRBV2	TRBJ1-6	ASRIDRWSYNSPLH
TRBV4-3	TRBJ2-1	ASSQDTHRSSYNEQF
TRBV4-3	TRBJ2-7	ASSQGTRYEQY
TRBV6-5	TRBJ1-4	ASSYSFRGRGEKLF
TRBV29-1	TRBJ1-2	SVEVDRFPNYGYT
TRBV6-5	TRBJ2-2	ASGGTGELF
TRBV4-1	TRBJ2-1	ASSPIGLAGNEQF
TRBV5-1	TRBJ1-5	ASSWGGGSNQPQH
TRBV5-1	TRBJ2-7	ASSQQGYEQY
TRBV9	TRBJ2-3	ASSVVSGKTDTQY